This T cell receptor beta chain was found in a study of OX40 agonist ivuxolimab in advanced cancers. Per germline, CDR1 LNHDA and CDR2 SQIVND (reference sequence). There are 15 residues in the CDR3. V lost 3 bases and J 4 bases, leaving 16 bases between the germline ends. Generated by immunoSEQ multiplex PCR, the TCRdb table keeps only in-frame clones and is missing some. The sample lists some 50,000 clones, around nine tenths occurring once. J is TRBJ2-7 and V is TRBV19; tentative D call: TRBD2 (5 bases). The receptor was derived from an adult with an advanced solid tumor such as melanoma, head and neck, liver or kidney cancer. Sequenced material: CD4+ or CD8+ T cells sorted from blood, taken in a trial of the OX40 agonist ivuxolimab. CDR3 nucleotides: TGTGCCAGTAGTATTTCGACGGGGAGCCGTTACGAGCAGTACTTC. Its translation is CASSISTGSRYEQYF. The complete variable domain, with remaining parts taken from reference TRBV19 and TRBJ2-7, reads DGGITQSPKYLFRKEGQNVTLSCEQNLNHDAMYWYRQDPGQGLRLIYYSQIVNDFQKGDIAEGYSVSREKKESFPLTVTSAQKNPTAFYLCASSISTGSRYEQYFGPGTRLTVT.